Following are 2 T cell receptor beta chains from one sample sequenced in a study of T-cell memory formation after mild COVID-19. TCRdb fed the 5' RACE reads into MiXCR, producing one record per CDR3 protein. The sample includes about 560,000 distinct CDR3 sequences, roughly 22% seen only once; the top ten take approximately 8.4%. Sample: PBMCs or a T cell subset sorted from them (not recorded which). The receptors derive from an adult woman who had mild COVID-19 (a few samples of this study predate the infection). Cell type and time point are not known.

V usage is TRBV29-1 and J usage is TRBJ2-7, with 8 bases lining up with TRBD1. Trimming cost V 7 bases and J 6 bases; bases outside gene matches: 11. This CDR3 contains 13 residues. The germline V gene encodes CDR1 SQVTM and CDR2 ANQGSEA. The CDR3 spells CSAVGQGGAEQYF. The CDR3 coding sequence is TGCAGCGCAGTCGGACAGGGAGGCGCCGAGCAGTACTTC.

The chain is built from TRBV5-6 and TRBJ2-7; 8 bases are shared with TRBD2. V gave up 6 bases and J gave up 2 bases; unmatched junction bases: 7. The germline gives CDR1 SGHDT, CDR2 YYEEEE. The CDR3 has 14 residues. The CDR3 protein is CASNKAGAAYEQYF. CDR3 coding DNA: TGTGCCAGCAACAAAGCGGGAGCTGCCTACGAGCAGTACTTC. Looking up the rest from reference TRBV5-6 and TRBJ2-7 gives the full variable domain: DAGVTQSPTHLIKTRGQQVTLRCSPKSGHDTVSWYQQALGQGPQFIFQYYEEEERQRGNFPDRFSGHQFPNYSSELNVNALLLGDSALYLCASNKAGAAYEQYFGPGTRLTVT.